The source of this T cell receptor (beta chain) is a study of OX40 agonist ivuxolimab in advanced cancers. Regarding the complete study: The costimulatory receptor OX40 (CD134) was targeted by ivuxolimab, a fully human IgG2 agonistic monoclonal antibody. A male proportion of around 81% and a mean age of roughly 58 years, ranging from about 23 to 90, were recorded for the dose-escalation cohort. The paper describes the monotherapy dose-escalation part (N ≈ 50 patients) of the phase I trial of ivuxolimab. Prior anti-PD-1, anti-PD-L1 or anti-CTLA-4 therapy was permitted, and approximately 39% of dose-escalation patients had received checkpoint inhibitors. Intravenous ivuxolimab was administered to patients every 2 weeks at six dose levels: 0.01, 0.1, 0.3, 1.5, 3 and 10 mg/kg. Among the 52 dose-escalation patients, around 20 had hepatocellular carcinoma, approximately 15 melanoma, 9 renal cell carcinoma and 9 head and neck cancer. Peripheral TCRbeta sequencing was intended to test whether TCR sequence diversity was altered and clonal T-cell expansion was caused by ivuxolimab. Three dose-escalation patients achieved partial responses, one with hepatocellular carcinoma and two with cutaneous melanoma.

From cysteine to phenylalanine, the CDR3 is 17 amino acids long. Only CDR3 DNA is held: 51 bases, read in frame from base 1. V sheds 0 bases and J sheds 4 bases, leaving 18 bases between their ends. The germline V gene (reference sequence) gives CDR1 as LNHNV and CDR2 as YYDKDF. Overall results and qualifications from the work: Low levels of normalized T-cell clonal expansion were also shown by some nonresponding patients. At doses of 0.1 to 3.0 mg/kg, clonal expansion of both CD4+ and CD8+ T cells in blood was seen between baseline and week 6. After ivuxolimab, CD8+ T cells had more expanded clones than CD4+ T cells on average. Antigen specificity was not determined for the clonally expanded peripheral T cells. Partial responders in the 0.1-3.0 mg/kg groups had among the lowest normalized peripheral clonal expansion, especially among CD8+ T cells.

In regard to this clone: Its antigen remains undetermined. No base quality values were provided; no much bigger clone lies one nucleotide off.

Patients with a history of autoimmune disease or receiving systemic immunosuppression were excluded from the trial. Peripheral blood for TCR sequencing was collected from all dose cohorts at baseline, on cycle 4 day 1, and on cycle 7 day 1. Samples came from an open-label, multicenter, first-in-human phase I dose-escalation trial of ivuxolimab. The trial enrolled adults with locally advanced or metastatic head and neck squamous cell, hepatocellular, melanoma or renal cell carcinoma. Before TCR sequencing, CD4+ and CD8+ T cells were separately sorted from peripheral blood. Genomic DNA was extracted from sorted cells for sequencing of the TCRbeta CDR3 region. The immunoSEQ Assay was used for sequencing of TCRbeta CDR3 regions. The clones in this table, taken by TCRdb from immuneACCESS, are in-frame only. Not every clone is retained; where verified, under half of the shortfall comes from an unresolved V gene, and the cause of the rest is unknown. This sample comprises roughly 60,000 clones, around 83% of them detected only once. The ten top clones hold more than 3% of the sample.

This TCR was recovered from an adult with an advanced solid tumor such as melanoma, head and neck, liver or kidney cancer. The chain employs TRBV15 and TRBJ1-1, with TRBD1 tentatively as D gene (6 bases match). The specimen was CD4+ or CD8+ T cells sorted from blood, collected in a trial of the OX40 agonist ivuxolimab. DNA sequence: TGTGCCACCAGCAGAGATGGGGGGGGCGACCTAGGCACTGAAGCTTTCTTT. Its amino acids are CATSRDGGGDLGTEAFF.